The clone carrying this TCR beta chain was observed a handful of times. This specimen comes from a study of blood T cell repertoires in COVID-19. Study summary: Samples representing acute and convalescent COVID-19 were sourced from the United States, Italy and Spain. PBMCs, B-cell-depleted T cells, or T cells provided the cDNA or gDNA that made up the material.

The CDR3 spans 13 residues. Germline loops: CDR1 SGHDN, CDR2 FVKESK. Trimming removed 1 base from V and 6 bases from J, with 10 bases in between. Clones were sequenced by immunoSEQ multiplex PCR, and TCRdb holds only the in-frame ones, with some missing. The sample lists 180,000 or so clones; over 65% were seen once. Enrolled during active infection, Seattle patients were then followed longitudinally. The sequence derives from a person aged 70 to 85 with COVID-19, enrolled during active disease. The sample taken for sequencing was peripheral blood. V is TRBV14 and J is TRBJ2-7; TRBD1 is a possible D gene (5 bases). CDR3 region: CASSQAQGGEQYF. CDR3 coding DNA: TGTGCCAGCAGCCAAGCCCAGGGCGGCGAGCAGTACTTC.